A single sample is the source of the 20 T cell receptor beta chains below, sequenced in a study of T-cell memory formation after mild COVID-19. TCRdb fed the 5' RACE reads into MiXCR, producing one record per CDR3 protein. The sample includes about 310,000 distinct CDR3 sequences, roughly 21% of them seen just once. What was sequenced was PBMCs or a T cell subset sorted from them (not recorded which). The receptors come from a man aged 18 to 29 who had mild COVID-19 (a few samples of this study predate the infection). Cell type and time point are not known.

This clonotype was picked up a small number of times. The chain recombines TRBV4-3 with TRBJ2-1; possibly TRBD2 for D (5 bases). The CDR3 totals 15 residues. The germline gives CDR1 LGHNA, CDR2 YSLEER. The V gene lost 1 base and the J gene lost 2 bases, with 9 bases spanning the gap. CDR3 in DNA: TGCGCCAGCAGCCAAGCGGTAGCGCCCTACAATGAGCAGTTCTTC. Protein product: CASSQAVAPYNEQFF.

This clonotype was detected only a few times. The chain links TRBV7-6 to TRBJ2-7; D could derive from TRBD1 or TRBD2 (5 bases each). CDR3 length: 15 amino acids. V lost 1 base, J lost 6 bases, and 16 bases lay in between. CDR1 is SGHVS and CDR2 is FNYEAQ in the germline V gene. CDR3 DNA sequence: TGTGCCAGCAGCTTAGGGTCTGAGATGGGGACCGAGCAGTACTTC. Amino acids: CASSLGSEMGTEQYF.

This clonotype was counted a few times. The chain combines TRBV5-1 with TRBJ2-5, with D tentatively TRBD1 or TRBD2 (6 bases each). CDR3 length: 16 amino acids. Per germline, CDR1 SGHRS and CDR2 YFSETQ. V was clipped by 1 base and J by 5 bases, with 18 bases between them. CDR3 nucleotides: TGCGCCAGCAGCTTGCGGTCCCAGGGGAGGTCGGAGACCCAGTACTTC. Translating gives CASSLRSQGRSETQYF.

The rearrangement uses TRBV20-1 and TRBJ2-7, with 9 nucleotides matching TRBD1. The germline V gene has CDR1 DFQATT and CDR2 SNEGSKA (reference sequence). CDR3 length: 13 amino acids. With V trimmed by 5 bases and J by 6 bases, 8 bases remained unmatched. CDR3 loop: CSASRDRALEQYF. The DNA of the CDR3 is TGCAGTGCTTCCCGGGACAGGGCTCTCGAGCAGTACTTC.

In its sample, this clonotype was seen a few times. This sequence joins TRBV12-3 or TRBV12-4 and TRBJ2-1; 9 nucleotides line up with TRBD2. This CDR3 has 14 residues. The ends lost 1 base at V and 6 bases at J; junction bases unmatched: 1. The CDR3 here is CASSLGGGANEQFF. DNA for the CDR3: TGTGCCAGCAGTTTAGGCGGGGGGGCCAATGAGCAGTTCTTC.

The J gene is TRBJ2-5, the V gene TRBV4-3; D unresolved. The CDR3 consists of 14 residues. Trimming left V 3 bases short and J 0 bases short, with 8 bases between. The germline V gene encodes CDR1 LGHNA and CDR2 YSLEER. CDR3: CASSHTLDQETQYF. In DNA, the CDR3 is TGCGCCAGCAGCCACACTCTCGACCAAGAGACCCAGTACTTC.

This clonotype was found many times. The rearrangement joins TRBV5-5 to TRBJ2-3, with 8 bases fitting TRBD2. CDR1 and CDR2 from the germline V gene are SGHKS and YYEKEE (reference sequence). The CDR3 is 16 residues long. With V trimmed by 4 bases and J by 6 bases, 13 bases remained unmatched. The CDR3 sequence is CASSPLGLVSSDTQYF. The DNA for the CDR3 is TGTGCCAGCAGCCCATTGGGACTAGTCTCATCCGATACGCAGTATTTT.

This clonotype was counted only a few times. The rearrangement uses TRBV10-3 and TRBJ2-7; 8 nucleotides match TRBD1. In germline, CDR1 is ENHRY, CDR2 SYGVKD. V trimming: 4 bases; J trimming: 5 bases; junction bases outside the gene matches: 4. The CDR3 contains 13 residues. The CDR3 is CAISAGGQDEQYV. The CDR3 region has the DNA TGTGCCATCAGTGCAGGGGGCCAGGACGAGCAGTACGTC.

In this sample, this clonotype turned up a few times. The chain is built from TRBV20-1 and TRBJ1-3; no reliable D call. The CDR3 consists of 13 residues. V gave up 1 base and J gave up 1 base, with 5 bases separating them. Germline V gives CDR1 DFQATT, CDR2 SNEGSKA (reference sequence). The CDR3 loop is CSARARSGNTIYF. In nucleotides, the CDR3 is TGCAGTGCTAGAGCAAGATCTGGAAACACCATATATTTT.

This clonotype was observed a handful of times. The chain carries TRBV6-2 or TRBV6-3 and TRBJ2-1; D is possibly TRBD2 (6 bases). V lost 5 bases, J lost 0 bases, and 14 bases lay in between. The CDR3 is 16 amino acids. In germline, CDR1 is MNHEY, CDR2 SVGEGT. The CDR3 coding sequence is TGTGCCAGCAGTCCAGGGACTTTGAACTCCTACAATGAGCAGTTCTTC. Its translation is CASSPGTLNSYNEQFF.

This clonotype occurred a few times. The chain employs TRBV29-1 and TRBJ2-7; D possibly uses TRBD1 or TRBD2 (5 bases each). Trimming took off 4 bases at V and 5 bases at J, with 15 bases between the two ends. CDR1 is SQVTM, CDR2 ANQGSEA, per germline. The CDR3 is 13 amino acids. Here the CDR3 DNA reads TGCAGCGTTGTACGGGGCGTGAGAAACGAGCAGTACTTC. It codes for CSVVRGVRNEQYF.

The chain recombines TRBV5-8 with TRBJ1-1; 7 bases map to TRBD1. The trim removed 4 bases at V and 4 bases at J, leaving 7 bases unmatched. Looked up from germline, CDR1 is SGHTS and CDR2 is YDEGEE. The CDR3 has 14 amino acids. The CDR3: CASSHRQGGTEAFF. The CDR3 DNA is TGTGCCAGCAGCCACCGACAGGGAGGCACTGAAGCTTTCTTT. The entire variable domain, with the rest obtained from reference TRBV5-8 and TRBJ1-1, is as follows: EAGVTQSPTHLIKTRGQQATLRCSPISGHTSVYWYQQALGLGLQFLLWYDEGEERNRGNFPPRFSGRQFPNYSSELNVNALELEDSALYLCASSHRQGGTEAFFGQGTRLTVV.

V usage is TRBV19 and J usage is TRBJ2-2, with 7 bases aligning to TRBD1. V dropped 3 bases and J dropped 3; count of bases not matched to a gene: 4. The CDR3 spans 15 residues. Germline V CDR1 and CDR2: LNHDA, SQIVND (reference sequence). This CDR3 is CASSITGVDTGELFF. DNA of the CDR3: TGTGCCAGTAGTATTACAGGGGTGGACACCGGGGAGCTGTTTTTT.

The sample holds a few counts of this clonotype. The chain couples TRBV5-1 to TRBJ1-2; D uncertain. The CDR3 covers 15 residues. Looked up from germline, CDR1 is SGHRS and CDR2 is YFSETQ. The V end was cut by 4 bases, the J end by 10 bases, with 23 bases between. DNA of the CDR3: TGCGCCAGCAGCACCAAGACGGCAGTGAGTAGAGACTACACCTTC. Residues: CASSTKTAVSRDYTF.

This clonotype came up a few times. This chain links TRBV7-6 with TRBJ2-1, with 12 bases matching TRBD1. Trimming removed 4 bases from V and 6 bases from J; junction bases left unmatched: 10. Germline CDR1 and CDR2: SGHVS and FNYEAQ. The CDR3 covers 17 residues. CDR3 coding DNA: TGTGCCAGCAGCTCCCTTCTGGGACAGGGGGCGCCCAATGAGCAGTTCTTC. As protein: CASSSLLGQGAPNEQFF.

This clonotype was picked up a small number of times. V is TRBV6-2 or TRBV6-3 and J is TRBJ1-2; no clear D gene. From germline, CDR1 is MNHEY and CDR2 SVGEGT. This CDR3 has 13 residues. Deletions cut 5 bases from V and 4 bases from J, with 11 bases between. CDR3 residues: CASSPSMGYGYTF. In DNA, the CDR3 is TGTGCCAGCAGTCCGTCGATGGGCTATGGCTACACCTTC.

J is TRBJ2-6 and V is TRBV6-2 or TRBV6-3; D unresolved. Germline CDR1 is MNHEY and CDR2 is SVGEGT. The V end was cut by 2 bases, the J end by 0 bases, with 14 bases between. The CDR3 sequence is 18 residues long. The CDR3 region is CASSYPAAGTSGANVLTF. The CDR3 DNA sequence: TGTGCCAGCAGTTACCCGGCGGCTGGAACCTCTGGGGCCAACGTCCTGACTTTC.

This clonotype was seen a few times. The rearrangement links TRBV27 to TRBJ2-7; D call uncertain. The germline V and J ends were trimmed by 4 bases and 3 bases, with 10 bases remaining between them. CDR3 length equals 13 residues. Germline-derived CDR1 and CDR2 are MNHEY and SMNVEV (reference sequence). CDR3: CASSSGWVYEQYF. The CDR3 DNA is TGTGCCAGCAGTTCTGGGTGGGTCTACGAGCAGTACTTC.

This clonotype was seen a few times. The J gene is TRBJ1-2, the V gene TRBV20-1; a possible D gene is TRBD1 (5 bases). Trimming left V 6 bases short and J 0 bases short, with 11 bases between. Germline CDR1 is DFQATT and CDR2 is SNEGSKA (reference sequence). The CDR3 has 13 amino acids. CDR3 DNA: TGCAGTGCCAGGGTGGTAACTAACTATGGCTACACCTTC. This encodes CSARVVTNYGYTF.

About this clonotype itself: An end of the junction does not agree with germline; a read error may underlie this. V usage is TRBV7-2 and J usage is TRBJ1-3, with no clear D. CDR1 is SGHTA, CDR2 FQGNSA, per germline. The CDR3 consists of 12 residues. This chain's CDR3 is CASSPLGSTIYF. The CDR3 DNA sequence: TGTGCCAGCAGCCCCCTTGGAAGCACCATATATTTT.